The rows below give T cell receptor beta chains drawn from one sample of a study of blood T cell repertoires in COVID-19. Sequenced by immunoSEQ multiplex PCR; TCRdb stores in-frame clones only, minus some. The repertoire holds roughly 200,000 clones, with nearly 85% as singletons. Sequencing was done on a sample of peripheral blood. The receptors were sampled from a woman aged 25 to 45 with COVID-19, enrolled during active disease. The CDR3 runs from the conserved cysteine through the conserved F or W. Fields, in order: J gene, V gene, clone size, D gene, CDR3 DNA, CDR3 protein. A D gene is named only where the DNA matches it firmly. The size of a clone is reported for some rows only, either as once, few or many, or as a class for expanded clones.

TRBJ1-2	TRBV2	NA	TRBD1	TGTGCCAGCAGTGAATTAACAGGGGCCGCCTCCTATACTCCCTTC	CASSELTGAASYTPF
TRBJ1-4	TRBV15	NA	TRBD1	TGTGCCACCAGCAGAGGCAGGGGGCAGGAGGAAAAACTGTTTTTT	CATSRGRGQEEKLFF
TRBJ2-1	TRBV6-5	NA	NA	TGTGCCAGCAGTTTAACGGGAGATCGGCCGCAGTTCTTC	CASSLTGDRPQFF
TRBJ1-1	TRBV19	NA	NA	TGTGCCAGTACCCTGGGGGGGGCACACACTGAAGCTTTCTTT	CASTLGGAHTEAFF
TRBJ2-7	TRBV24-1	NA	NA	TGTGCCACCAGTGATTTGCGGGACACCGCCGGGACCGAGCAGTACTTC	CATSDLRDTAGTEQYF
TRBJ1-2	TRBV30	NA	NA	TGTGCCTGGAGTCAGAACTATGGCTACACCTTC	CAWSQNYGYTF
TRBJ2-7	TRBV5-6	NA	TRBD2	TGTGCCAGCAGCTTGGTTCCTAGCGGGCCCCCCTACGAGCAGTACTTC	CASSLVPSGPPYEQYF
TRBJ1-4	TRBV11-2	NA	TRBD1	TGTGCCAGCAGCTCAGGACAGGGTTATGAAAAACTGTTTTTT	CASSSGQGYEKLFF
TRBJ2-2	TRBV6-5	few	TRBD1	TGTGCCAGCAGTCCCCAGGGGGCCGGCGGGGAGCTGTTTTTT	CASSPQGAGGELFF
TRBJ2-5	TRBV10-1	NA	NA	TGCGCCAGCAGTGAGTCGTACCCAATTTGGGGCGAAGAGACCCAGTACTTC	CASSESYPIWGEETQYF
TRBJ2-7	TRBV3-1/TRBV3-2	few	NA	TGTGCCAGCAGCCGCCGAGGCCCCTACGAGCAGTACTTC	CASSRRGPYEQYF
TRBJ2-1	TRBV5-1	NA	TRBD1	TGCGCCAGCAGCTTGGCTCCGGGACAGGGAACCGATGAGCAGTTCTTC	CASSLAPGQGTDEQFF
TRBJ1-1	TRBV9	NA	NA	TGTGCCAGCACGCCGACAGGGAACACTGAAGCTTTCTTT	CASTPTGNTEAFF
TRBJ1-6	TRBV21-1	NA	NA	TGTGCCAGCAGCAACCTATTAACGACAGGGAAAGTCTCACCCCTCCACTTT	CASSNLLTTGKVSPLHF
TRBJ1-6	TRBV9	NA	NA	TGTGCCAGCAGCGCGGGTCCCCCTCAGAATTCACCCCTCCACTTT	CASSAGPPQNSPLHF
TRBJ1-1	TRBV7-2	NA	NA	TGTGCCAGCAGACCAGGGTCTGAAGCTTTCTTT	CASRPGSEAFF
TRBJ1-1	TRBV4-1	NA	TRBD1	TGCGCCAGCAGCCCAGAAGGACAGGGGGTAAGGGGGGCGAACACTGAAGCTTTCTTT	CASSPEGQGVRGANTEAFF
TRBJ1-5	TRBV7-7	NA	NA	TGTGCCAGCAGCTTAGGGTCTGGGGGCGGGGGATATAGCAATCAGCCCCAGCATTTT	CASSLGSGGGGYSNQPQHF
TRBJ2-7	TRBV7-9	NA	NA	TGTGCCAGCAGCCCAGGACGGAGGGTGCAGTACTTC	CASSPGRRVQYF
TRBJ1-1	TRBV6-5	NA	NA	TGTGCCAGCAGTTACCGGGTTGACACTGAAGCTTTCTTT	CASSYRVDTEAFF
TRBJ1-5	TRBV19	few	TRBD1	TGTGCCAGTAGCCGGACAGGGGGCGACGATCAGCCCCAGCATTTT	CASSRTGGDDQPQHF
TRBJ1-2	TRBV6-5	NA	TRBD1	TGTGCCAGCATTGGACAGGGGGCGCGGGGCGGCTACACCTTC	CASIGQGARGGYTF
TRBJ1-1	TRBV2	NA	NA	TGTGCCAGCAGTGCGAATGGCACCCCGAACACTGAAGCTTTCTTT	CASSANGTPNTEAFF
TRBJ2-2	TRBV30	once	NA	TGTGCCTGGACTAGATCGGTAGCGTATAACACCGGGGAGCTGTTTTTT	CAWTRSVAYNTGELFF
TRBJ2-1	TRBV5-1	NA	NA	NA	CASSSSTSGGNEQFF
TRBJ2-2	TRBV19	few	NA	TGTGCCAGTAGTACCCCAGGCGACCGCACCGGGGAGCTGTTTTTT	CASSTPGDRTGELFF
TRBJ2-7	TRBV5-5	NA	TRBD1	TGTGCCAGCAGCTTGGGGGACAGGGACTACGAGCAGTACTTC	CASSLGDRDYEQYF
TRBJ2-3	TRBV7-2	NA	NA	TGTGCCAGCAGCCCTATTGGGGGAGGCTCAGATACGCAGTATTTT	CASSPIGGGSDTQYF
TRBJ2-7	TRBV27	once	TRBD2	TGTGCCAGCAGGGTTACTAGCGGAAGTCGATACGAGCAGTACTTC	CASRVTSGSRYEQYF
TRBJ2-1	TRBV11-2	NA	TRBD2	TGTGCCAGCAGCTTTGGGGGAGGGCCATGGCAGTTCTTC	CASSFGGGPWQFF
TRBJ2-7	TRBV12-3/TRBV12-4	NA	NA	TGTGCCAGCAGATTCGGGTTCTACGAGCAGTACTTC	CASRFGFYEQYF